The 12 T cell receptor beta chains below were found in one sample sequenced in a study of blood T cell repertoires in COVID-19. Some clones are missing from TCRdb's copy, which holds only in-frame ones; the method was immunoSEQ multiplex PCR. The sample includes 55,000 to 70,000 clones, roughly 87% of them seen just once. The sample taken for sequencing was peripheral blood. The source of these receptors is a woman younger than 30 with acute or convalescent COVID-19.

This clone came up once. V is TRBV6-5 and J is TRBJ1-1; D not certain. The V end was cut by 6 bases, the J end by 3 bases, with 17 bases between. Germline V gene lookup returns CDR1 MNHEY and CDR2 SVGAGI. This CDR3 is built from 15 residues. CDR3 region: CASRLSGREDTEAFF. In DNA, the CDR3 is TGTGCCAGCAGACTCTCGGGAAGGGAAGACACTGAAGCTTTCTTT.

CDR3 coding DNA: TGTGCCAGCAGCCCGGGGACAGCGACTGAAGCTTTCTTT. Protein: CASSPGTATEAFF. The rearrangement joins TRBV5-8 to TRBJ1-1; 7 bases fit TRBD1. The CDR3 has 13 amino acids. Germline V CDR1 and CDR2: SGHTS, YDEGEE. V trimming: 4 bases; J trimming: 5 bases; junction bases outside the gene matches: 5.

The chain is built from TRBV6-5 and TRBJ1-1, with D hard to call. Germline-derived CDR1 and CDR2 are MNHEY and SVGAGI. This CDR3 has 14 residues. Trimming pared 7 bases from V and 1 base from J, leaving 13 bases between. The CDR3 nucleotides read TGTGCCAGCATATCGGCGGGCCCGAACACTGAAGCTTTCTTT. Amino acid sequence: CASISAGPNTEAFF.

This chain joins TRBV28 and TRBJ1-1; perhaps TRBD1 as D (5 bases). Per the germline V gene, CDR1 is MDHEN and CDR2 is SYDVKM. The V end lost 5 bases, the J end lost 3 bases, and 10 bases lay between the germline ends. This CDR3 comprises 13 residues. For the CDR3, the DNA is TGTGCCAGCAGTCCGCGGGGGTACACTGAAGCTTTCTTT. Its translation: CASSPRGYTEAFF.

The chain is built from TRBV7-8 and TRBJ2-7; 7 nucleotides agree with TRBD1. With V trimmed by 1 base and J by 7 bases, 7 bases remained unmatched. CDR1 is SGHVS and CDR2 is FQNEAQ in the germline V gene. This CDR3 has 14 amino acids. This chain's CDR3 is CASSLDPGGREQYF. The CDR3 DNA follows: TGTGCCAGCAGCTTAGATCCAGGGGGACGGGAGCAGTACTTC.

The chain recombines TRBV13 with TRBJ2-1; 8 nucleotides match TRBD2. The trim removed 1 base at V and 11 bases at J, leaving 10 bases unmatched. CDR1 and CDR2 (germline): PRHDT, FYEKMQ (reference sequence). The CDR3 has 15 residues. Written as DNA, the CDR3 is TGTGCCAGCAGCTTAGCGGCTAGCGGGCACGTTCAGCAGTTCTTC. Translating it yields CASSLAASGHVQQFF.

Concerning this clone: A junction end diverges from the germline sequence, so it may reflect a read error. The chain recombines TRBV28 with TRBJ1-1, with D perhaps TRBD1 (6 bases). The CDR3 is 14 residues long. Germline V gene sequence: CDR1 MDHEN, CDR2 SYDVKM. CDR3 residues: CASSLETGNAEAFF. DNA for the CDR3: TGTGCCAGCAGTTTGGAAACAGGGAACGCTGAAGCTTTCTTT.

This chain links TRBV23-1 with TRBJ1-5; D unresolved. TRBV23-1 is annotated as an ORF whose role is uncertain. The CDR3 is 17 residues long. The V end was cut by 2 bases, the J end by 3 bases, with 17 bases between. CDR3 bases: TGCGCCAGCAGTCAAATCAGGCAGCCACGCATCAATCAGCCCCAGCATTTT. Protein sequence: CASSQIRQPRINQPQHF.

The rearrangement uses TRBV7-2 and TRBJ2-3; weak D call: TRBD2 (5 bases). V was trimmed by 5 bases and J by 0 bases, leaving 12 bases between them. Germline V lookup: CDR1 SGHTA, CDR2 FQGNSA. The CDR3 loop spans 15 amino acids. CDR3 sequence: CASSGNSASTDTQYF. CDR3 DNA: TGTGCCAGCAGCGGGAATAGCGCGAGCACAGATACGCAGTATTTT.

The genes are TRBV6-2 or TRBV6-3 and TRBJ1-1; 8 bases are a match to TRBD1. The CDR3 is 17 amino acids. In germline, CDR1 is MNHEY, CDR2 SVGEGT. Trimming cost V 2 bases and J 0 bases; bases outside gene matches: 8. Here the CDR3 reads CASSYPRTGSMNTEAFF. As DNA, the CDR3 is TGTGCCAGCAGTTACCCGAGGACAGGGAGTATGAACACTGAAGCTTTCTTT.

This clone has only one observation. V is TRBV19 and J is TRBJ1-1; 8 nucleotides align to TRBD1. Germline V gene lookup returns CDR1 LNHDA and CDR2 SQIVND (reference sequence). This CDR3 region has 15 residues. J gave up 5 bases and V 6 bases, and 11 bases lay outside the gene matches. DNA for the CDR3: TGTGCCAGTAGGGCGAGCAGGGGGCGAGGGACTGAAGCTTTCTTT. Amino acid sequence: CASRASRGRGTEAFF.

This chain uses TRBV7-6 with TRBJ2-5, with TRBD2 matching 8 bases. V was pared by 2 bases and J by 2 bases, with 7 bases of the junction left unmatched. Germline CDR1 is SGHVS and CDR2 is FNYEAQ. The CDR3 length is 16 residues. This CDR3 is CASSLLSGRTQETQYF. The CDR3 DNA sequence: TGTGCCAGCAGCTTACTAAGCGGGAGAACTCAAGAGACCCAGTACTTC.